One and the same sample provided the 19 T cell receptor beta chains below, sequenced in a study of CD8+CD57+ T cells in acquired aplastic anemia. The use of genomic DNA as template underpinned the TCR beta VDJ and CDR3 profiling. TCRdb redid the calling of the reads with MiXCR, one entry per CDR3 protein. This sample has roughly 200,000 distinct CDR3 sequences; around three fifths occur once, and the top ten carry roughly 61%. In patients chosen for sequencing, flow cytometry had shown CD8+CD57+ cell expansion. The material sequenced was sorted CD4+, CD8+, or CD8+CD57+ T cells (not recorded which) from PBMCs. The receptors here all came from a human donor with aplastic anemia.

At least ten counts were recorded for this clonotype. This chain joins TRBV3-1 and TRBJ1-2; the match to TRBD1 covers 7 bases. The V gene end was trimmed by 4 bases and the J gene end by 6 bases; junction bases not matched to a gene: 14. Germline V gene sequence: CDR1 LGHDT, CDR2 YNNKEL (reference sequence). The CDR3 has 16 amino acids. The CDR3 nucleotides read TGTGCCAGCAGCCGTCCCTTTGGGGGACAGAAGGATGGCTACACCTTC. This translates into CASSRPFGGQKDGYTF.

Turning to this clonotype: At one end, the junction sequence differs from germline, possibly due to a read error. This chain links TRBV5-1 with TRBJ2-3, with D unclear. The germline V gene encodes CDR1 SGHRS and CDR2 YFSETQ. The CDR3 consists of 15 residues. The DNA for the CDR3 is TGTGCCAGCAGCTTGGTCGCAGGTCGCACAGATACGCAGTATTTT. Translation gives CASSLVAGRTDTQYF.

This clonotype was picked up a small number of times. DNA for the CDR3: TGCAGTGCTAGGGAGACACGCCGTTGGGATACGCAGTATTTT. Translation: CSARETRRWDTQYF. The chain uses TRBV20-1 and TRBJ2-3; D is undetermined. Trimming cost V 3 bases and J 6 bases, with 16 bases left between them. In germline, CDR1 is DFQATT, CDR2 SNEGSKA (reference sequence). The CDR3 extends over 14 amino acids.

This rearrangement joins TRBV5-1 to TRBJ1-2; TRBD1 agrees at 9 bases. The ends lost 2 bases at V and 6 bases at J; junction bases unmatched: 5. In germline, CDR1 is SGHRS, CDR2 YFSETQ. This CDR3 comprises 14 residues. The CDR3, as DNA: TGCGCCAGCAGCTTAGGGACAGGGAGGGATGGCTACACCTTC. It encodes CASSLGTGRDGYTF.

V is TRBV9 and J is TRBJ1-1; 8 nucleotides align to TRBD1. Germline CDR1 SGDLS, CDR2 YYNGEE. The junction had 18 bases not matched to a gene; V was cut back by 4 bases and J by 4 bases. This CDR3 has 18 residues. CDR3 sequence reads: CASSTLEDRESRRTEAFF. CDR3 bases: TGTGCCAGCAGCACCCTAGAGGACAGGGAAAGTCGACGCACTGAAGCTTTCTTT.

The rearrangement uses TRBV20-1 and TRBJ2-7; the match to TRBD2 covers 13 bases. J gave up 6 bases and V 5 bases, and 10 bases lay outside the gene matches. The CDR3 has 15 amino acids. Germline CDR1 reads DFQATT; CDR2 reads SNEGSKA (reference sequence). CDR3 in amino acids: CSAFPGTSGAIEQYF. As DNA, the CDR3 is TGCAGTGCTTTCCCGGGGACTAGCGGGGCGATCGAGCAGTACTTC.

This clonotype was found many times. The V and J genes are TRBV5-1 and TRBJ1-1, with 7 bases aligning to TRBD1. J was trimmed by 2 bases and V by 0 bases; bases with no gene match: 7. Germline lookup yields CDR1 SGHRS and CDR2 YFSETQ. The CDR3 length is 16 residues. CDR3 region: CASSLEPTGENTEAFF. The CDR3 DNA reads TGCGCCAGCAGCTTGGAACCCACAGGGGAAAACACTGAAGCTTTCTTT.

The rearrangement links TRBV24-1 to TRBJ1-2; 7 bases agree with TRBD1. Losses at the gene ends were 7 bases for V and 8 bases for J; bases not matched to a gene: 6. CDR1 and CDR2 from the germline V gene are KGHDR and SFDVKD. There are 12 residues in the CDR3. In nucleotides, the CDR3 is TGTGCCACCAGCCCGACAGGGAACGGCTACACCTTC. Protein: CATSPTGNGYTF.

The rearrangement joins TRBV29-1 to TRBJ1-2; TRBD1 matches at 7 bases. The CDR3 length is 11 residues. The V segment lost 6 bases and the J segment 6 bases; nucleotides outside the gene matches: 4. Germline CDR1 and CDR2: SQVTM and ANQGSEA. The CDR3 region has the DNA TGCAGCGTCAGACAGGGAAATGGCTACACCTTC. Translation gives CSVRQGNGYTF. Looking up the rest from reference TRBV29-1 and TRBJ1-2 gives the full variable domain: SAVISQKPSRDICQRGTSLTIQCQVDSQVTMMFWYRQQPGQSLTLIATANQGSEATYESGFVIDKFPISRPNLTFSTLTVSNMSPEDSSIYLCSVRQGNGYTFGSGTRLTVV.

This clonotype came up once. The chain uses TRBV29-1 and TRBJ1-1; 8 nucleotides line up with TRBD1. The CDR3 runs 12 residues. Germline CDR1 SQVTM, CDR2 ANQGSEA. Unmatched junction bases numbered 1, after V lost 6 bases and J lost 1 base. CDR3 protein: CSVDRGNTEAFF. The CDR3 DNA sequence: TGCAGCGTCGACAGGGGGAACACTGAAGCTTTCTTT.

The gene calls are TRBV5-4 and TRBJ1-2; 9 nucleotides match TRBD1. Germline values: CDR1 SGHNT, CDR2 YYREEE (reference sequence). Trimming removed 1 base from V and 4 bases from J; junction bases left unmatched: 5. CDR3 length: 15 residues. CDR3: CASSLSDRGLYGYTF. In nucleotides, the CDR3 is TGTGCCAGCAGCTTGTCGGACAGGGGCCTCTATGGCTACACCTTC.

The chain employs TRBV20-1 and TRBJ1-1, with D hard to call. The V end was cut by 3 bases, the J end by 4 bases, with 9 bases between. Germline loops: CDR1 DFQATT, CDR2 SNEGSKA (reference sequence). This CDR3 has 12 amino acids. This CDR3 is CSASITGTEAFF. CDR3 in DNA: TGCAGTGCTAGCATCACGGGCACTGAAGCTTTCTTT.

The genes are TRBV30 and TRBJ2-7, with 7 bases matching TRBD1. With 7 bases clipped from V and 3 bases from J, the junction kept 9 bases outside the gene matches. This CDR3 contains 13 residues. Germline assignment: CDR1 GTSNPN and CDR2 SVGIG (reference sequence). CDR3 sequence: CASRGDRDYEQYF. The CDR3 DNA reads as TGTGCCTCCAGGGGCGACAGGGACTACGAGCAGTACTTC.

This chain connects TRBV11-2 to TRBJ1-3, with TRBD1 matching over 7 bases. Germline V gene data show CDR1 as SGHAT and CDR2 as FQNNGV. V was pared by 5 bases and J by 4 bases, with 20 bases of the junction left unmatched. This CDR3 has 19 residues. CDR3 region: CASSPRLNRGSLAGNTIYF. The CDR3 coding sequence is TGTGCCAGCAGCCCTAGATTAAACAGGGGCTCCCTGGCGGGAAACACCATATATTTT.

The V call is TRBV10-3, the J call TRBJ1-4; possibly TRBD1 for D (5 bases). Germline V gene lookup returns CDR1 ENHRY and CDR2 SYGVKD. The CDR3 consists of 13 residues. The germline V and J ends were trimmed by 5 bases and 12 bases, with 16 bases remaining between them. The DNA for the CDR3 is TGTGCCATCAGTCCGGGCCCCGGGGCGGAACTGTTTTTT. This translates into CAISPGPGAELFF.

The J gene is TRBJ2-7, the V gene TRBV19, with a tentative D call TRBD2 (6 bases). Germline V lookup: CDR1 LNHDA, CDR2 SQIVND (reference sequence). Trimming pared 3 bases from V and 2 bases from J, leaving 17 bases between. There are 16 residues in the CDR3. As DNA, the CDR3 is TGTGCCAGTAGTATTACAGCGACGGGGGAAGCCTACGAGCAGTACTTC. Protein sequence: CASSITATGEAYEQYF. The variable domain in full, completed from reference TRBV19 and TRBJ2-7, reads DGGITQSPKYLFRKEGQNVTLSCEQNLNHDAMYWYRQDPGQGLRLIYYSQIVNDFQKGDIAEGYSVSREKKESFPLTVTSAQKNPTAFYLCASSITATGEAYEQYFGPGTRLTVT.

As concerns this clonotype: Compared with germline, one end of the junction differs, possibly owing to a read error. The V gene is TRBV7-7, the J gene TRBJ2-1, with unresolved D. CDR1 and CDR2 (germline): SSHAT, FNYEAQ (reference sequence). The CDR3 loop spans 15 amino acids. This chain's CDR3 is CASSLARGPLREQFF. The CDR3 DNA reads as TGTGCTAGCAGCTTAGCACGAGGACCCCTCCGTGAGCAGTTCTTC.

CDR3 loop: CASSRGTPDTQYF. The DNA for the CDR3 is TGTGCCAGCAGTAGGGGAACTCCAGATACGCAGTATTTT. V usage is TRBV5-6 and J usage is TRBJ2-3, with D possibly being TRBD1 (5 bases). The CDR3 spans 13 residues. V shed 5 bases and J shed 4 bases, with 11 bases lying between them. Germline CDR1 reads SGHDT; CDR2 reads YYEEEE.

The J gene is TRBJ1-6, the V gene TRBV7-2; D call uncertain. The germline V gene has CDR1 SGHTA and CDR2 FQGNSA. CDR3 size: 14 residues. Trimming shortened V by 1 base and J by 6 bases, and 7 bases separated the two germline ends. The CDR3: CASSLGHSNSPLHF. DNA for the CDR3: TGTGCCAGCAGCTTAGGACACAGTAATTCACCCCTCCACTTT. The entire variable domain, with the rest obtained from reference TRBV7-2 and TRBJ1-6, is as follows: GAGVSQSPSNKVTEKGKDVELRCDPISGHTALYWYRQSLGQGLEFLIYFQGNSAPDKSGLPSDRFSAERTGGSVSTLTIQRTQQEDSAVYLCASSLGHSNSPLHFGNGTRLTVT.